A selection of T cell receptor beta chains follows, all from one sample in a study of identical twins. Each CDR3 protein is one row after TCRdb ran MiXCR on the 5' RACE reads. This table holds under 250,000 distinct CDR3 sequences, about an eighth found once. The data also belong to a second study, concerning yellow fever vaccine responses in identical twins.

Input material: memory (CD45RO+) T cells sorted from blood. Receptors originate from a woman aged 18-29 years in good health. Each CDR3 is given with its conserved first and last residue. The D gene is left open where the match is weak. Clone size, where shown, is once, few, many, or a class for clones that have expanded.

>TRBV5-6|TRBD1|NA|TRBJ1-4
CASSSGTGRVLFF
TGTGCCAGCAGCTCCGGGACAGGGAGGGTACTGTTTTTT
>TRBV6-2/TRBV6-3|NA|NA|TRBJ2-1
CASSYDPTYNEQFF
TGTGCCAGCAGTTACGATCCCACATACAATGAGCAGTTCTTC
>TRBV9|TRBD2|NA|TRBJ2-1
CASSVVGGLAFTYNEQFF
TGTGCCAGCAGCGTAGTCGGCGGACTAGCGTTTACCTACAATGAGCAGTTCTTC
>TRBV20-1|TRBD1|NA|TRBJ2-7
CSALPRDRVFSYEQYF
TGCAGTGCTCTCCCCCGGGACAGGGTATTTAGTTACGAGCAGTACTTC
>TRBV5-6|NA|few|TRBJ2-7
CASSPLPGEEMAYEQYF
TGTGCCAGCAGTCCCCTCCCTGGTGAGGAAATGGCCTACGAGCAGTACTTC
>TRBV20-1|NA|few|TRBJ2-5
CSARDGGAQETQYF
TGCAGTGCACGGGACGGCGGCGCTCAAGAGACCCAGTACTTC
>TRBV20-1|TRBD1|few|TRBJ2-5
CSAPRAGTGGRETQYF
TGCAGTGCTCCTCGTGCCGGGACAGGGGGGCGAGAGACCCAGTACTTC
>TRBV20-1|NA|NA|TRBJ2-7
CSARAGLYEQYF
TGCAGTGCTAGAGCGGGACTCTACGAGCAGTACTTC
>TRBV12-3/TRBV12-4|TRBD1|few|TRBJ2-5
CASSLNVVRTGKETQYF
TGTGCCAGCAGTTTAAATGTTGTTCGGACAGGGAAAGAGACCCAGTACTTC
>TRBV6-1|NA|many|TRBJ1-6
CASSKGQHYNSPLHF
TGTGCCAGCAGCAAAGGACAGCATTATAATTCACCCCTCCACTTT
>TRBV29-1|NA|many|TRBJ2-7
CSAGRGDHNYEQYF
TGCAGCGCCGGTCGGGGAGATCATAACTACGAGCAGTACTTC
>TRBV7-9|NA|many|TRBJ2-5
CASSLGGGQETQYF
TGTGCCAGCAGCTTAGGTGGGGGGCAAGAGACCCAGTACTTC
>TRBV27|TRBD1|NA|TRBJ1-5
CASSFPDRGQGQPQHF
TGTGCCAGCAGTTTTCCTGACAGGGGGCAGGGTCAGCCCCAGCATTTT
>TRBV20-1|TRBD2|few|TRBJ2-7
CSARDGTSGYEQYF
TGCAGTGCTAGAGATGGGACTAGCGGCTACGAGCAGTACTTC
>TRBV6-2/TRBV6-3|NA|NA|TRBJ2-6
CASSYLLTGSGANVLTF
TGTGCCAGCAGCTACCTTCTTACAGGCTCTGGGGCCAACGTCCTGACTTTC
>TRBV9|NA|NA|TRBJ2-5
CASSVGGKPVQETQYF
TGTGCCAGCAGCGTAGGCGGGAAACCAGTCCAAGAGACCCAGTACTTC
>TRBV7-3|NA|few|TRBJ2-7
CASSQGPTSSYEQYF
TGTGCCAGCAGCCAAGGTCCGACTAGTTCCTACGAGCAGTACTTC
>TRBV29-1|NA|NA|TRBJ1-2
CSVDVRGVYGYTF
TGCAGCGTTGACGTCCGGGGTGTCTATGGCTACACCTTC